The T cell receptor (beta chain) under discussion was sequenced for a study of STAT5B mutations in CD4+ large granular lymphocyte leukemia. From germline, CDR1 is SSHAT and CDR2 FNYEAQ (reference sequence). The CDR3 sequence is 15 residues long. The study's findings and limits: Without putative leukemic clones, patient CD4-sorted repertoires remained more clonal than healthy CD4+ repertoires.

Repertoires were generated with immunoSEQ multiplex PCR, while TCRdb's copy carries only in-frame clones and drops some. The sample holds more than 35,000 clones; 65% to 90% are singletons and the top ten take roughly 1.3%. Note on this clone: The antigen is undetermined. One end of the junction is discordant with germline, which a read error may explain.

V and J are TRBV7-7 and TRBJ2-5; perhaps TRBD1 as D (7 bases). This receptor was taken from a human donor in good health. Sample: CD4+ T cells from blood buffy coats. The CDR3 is CASSLGGTVQETQYF. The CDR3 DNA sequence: TGTGCTAGCAGCTTAGGAGGGACAGTTCAAGAGACCCAGTACTTC.